This passage covers 19 T cell receptor beta chains from one sample sequenced in a study of siplizumab effects on memory and regulatory T cells. Using immunoSEQ multiplex PCR, the repertoire was profiled, and TCRdb retains in-frame clones only, with some absent. The sample contains roughly 100,000 clones, more than 85% of which appear only once. The specimen sequenced was Tregs sorted from blood. Receptors originate from a human donor in good health.

The chain links TRBV20-1 to TRBJ2-1; D is uncertain. V shed 0 bases and J shed 15 bases, with 12 bases lying between them. The CDR3 is made up of 11 amino acids. Germline values: CDR1 DFQATT, CDR2 SNEGSKA (reference sequence). The CDR3, as DNA: TGCAGTGCTAGAGAATTAGAGAGGCTGTTCTTC. Amino acids: CSARELERLFF.

The chain links TRBV13 to TRBJ2-5; 7 bases align to TRBD1. Losses at the gene ends were 5 bases for V and 3 bases for J; bases not matched to a gene: 12. Germline V CDR1 and CDR2: PRHDT, FYEKMQ (reference sequence). The CDR3 has 16 amino acids. The CDR3 region has the DNA TGTGCCAGCAGCCTCTTAACCGACAGGGCAAAAGAGACCCAGTACTTC. This gives the protein CASSLLTDRAKETQYF.

The chain carries TRBV9 and TRBJ2-2; TRBD1 is a possible D gene (6 bases). Trimming stripped 4 bases from V and 8 bases from J, with 21 bases between. The germline CDR1 and CDR2 sequences are SGDLS and YYNGEE. The CDR3 loop spans 16 amino acids. This CDR3 reads CASSPSGVRGSGELFF. The DNA for the CDR3 is TGTGCCAGCAGCCCGTCAGGGGTTAGGGGGTCGGGGGAGCTGTTTTTT.

This rearrangement joins TRBV6-5 to TRBJ2-7, with D tentatively TRBD2 (6 bases). V shed 8 bases and J shed 6 bases, with 20 bases lying between them. Looked up from germline, CDR1 is MNHEY and CDR2 is SVGAGI. This CDR3 is built from 14 residues. The CDR3 reads CASENQAGRGEQYF. For the CDR3, the DNA is TGTGCCAGCGAGAACCAGGCGGGAAGAGGCGAGCAGTACTTC.

The rearrangement uses TRBV7-2 and TRBJ2-1, with a tentative D call TRBD2 (6 bases). Germline V gene sequence: CDR1 SGHTA, CDR2 FQGNSA. The CDR3 extends over 16 amino acids. The germline V and J ends were trimmed by 1 base and 9 bases, with 19 bases remaining between them. The CDR3 coding sequence is TGTGCCAGCAGCTTAGGTTGGTCTAGCGTCCGGCGTGAGCAGTTCTTC. Translating gives CASSLGWSSVRREQFF.

The genes are TRBV25-1 and TRBJ2-6, with D possibly being TRBD1 (6 bases). This CDR3 has 18 residues. Trimming stripped 5 bases from V and 0 bases from J, with 17 bases between. Germline V gene sequence: CDR1 MGHDK, CDR2 SYGVNS. This CDR3 reads CASSPMSGVSSGANVLTF. The DNA of the CDR3 is TGTGCCAGCAGTCCAATGTCAGGGGTTAGCTCTGGGGCCAACGTCCTGACTTTC.

The V gene is TRBV30, the J gene TRBJ2-7; no firm D call. V was clipped by 1 base and J by 3 bases, with 10 bases between them. Germline V lookup: CDR1 GTSNPN, CDR2 SVGIG (reference sequence). The CDR3 runs 13 residues. The DNA of the CDR3 is TGTGCCTGGAGTGGGCAGGCAAACTACGAGCAGTACTTC. It yields the protein CAWSGQANYEQYF.

This clone was seen just once. The gene calls are TRBV5-1 and TRBJ2-5; no clear D gene. Trimming took off 0 bases at V and 9 bases at J, with 9 bases between the two ends. The CDR3 runs to 12 residues. Germline V lookup: CDR1 SGHRS, CDR2 YFSETQ. The CDR3: CASSLEASAQYF. The CDR3 DNA sequence: TGCGCCAGCAGCTTGGAGGCATCGGCCCAGTACTTC.

The V and J genes are TRBV2 and TRBJ2-5; D is possibly TRBD1 (5 bases). CDR1 SNHLY and CDR2 FYNNEI come from the germline V gene. There are 13 residues in the CDR3. Trimming shortened V by 5 bases and J by 5 bases, and 12 bases separated the two germline ends. The CDR3 DNA is TGTGCCAGCAGTAACCAGGGTCTTGAGACCCAGTACTTC. Its translation: CASSNQGLETQYF.

The J gene is TRBJ1-1, the V gene TRBV7-9; D call uncertain. The CDR3 is 15 residues long. Germline CDR1 and CDR2: SEHNR and FQNEAQ (reference sequence). Trimming took off 2 bases at V and 6 bases at J, with 16 bases between the two ends. The CDR3 coding sequence is TGTGCCAGCAGCTTACGGGCCGCCCTTAAGGCTGAAGCTTTCTTT. Its translation is CASSLRAALKAEAFF. Full variable domain (remainder filled in from reference TRBV7-9 and TRBJ1-1): DTGVSQNPRHKITKRGQNVTFRCDPISEHNRLYWYRQTLGQGPEFLTYFQNEAQLEKSRLLSDRFSAERPKGSFSTLEIQRTEQGDSAMYLCASSLRAALKAEAFFGQGTRLTVV.

In this sample, this clone turned up once. The chain employs TRBV5-6 and TRBJ2-1, with 8 bases identical to TRBD2. V shed 4 bases and J 2 bases; nucleotides not matched to a gene: 5. The CDR3 runs to 15 residues. Per the germline V gene, CDR1 is SGHDT and CDR2 is YYEEEE. The CDR3 here is CASSQTGGPYNEQFF. The DNA of the CDR3 is TGTGCCAGCAGCCAGACGGGGGGGCCCTACAATGAGCAGTTCTTC.

The rearrangement links TRBV7-9 to TRBJ1-2; 9 nucleotides match TRBD1. The germline V gene has CDR1 SEHNR and CDR2 FQNEAQ (reference sequence). The V and J ends lost 5 bases and 4 bases, in that order; junction bases with no gene match: 5. The CDR3 is 14 residues long. The CDR3 loop is CASSRTGGGYGYTF. The DNA of the CDR3 is TGTGCCAGCAGCCGAACAGGGGGCGGCTATGGCTACACCTTC.

This chain joins TRBV5-1 and TRBJ2-3; the D is unclear. CDR1 is SGHRS, CDR2 YFSETQ, per germline. V was shortened by 0 bases and J by 7 bases, with 3 bases between the two germline ends. This CDR3 is 11 amino acids long. CDR3: CASSLAHTQYF. The CDR3 DNA is TGCGCCAGCAGCTTGGCTCATACGCAGTATTTT.

V usage is TRBV2 and J usage is TRBJ2-5; D uncertain. Germline V lookup: CDR1 SNHLY, CDR2 FYNNEI. V lost 6 bases, J lost 5 bases, and 10 bases lay in between. This CDR3 spans 12 amino acids. CDR3 amino acids: CASRTKRETQYF. Here the CDR3 DNA reads TGTGCCAGCAGAACGAAACGGGAGACCCAGTACTTC. The whole variable domain, remainder taken from reference TRBV2 and TRBJ2-5, is EPEVTQTPSHQVTQMGQEVILRCVPISNHLYFYWYRQILGQKVEFLVSFYNNEISEKSEIFDDQFSVERPDGSNFTLKIRSTKLEDSAMYFCASRTKRETQYFGPGTRLLVL.

This chain uses TRBV7-3 with TRBJ2-1; 8 bases are a match to TRBD1. The CDR3 runs to 16 residues. In germline, CDR1 is SGHTA, CDR2 FQGTGA. Trimming removed 4 bases from V and 0 bases from J; junction bases left unmatched: 5. Written as DNA, the CDR3 is TGTGCCAGCAGCTCGTGGCAGGGGGCCTCCTACAATGAGCAGTTCTTC. Residues: CASSSWQGASYNEQFF.

This clone occurred once. The chain couples TRBV5-4 to TRBJ2-2; TRBD1 matches 7 bases. The CDR3 totals 14 residues. Germline loops: CDR1 SGHNT, CDR2 YYREEE (reference sequence). Trimming at V came to 3 bases and at J to 3 bases, leaving 2 bases not matched to a gene. This CDR3 is CASSSGQHTGELFF. The CDR3 DNA is TGTGCCAGCAGCTCGGGACAGCACACCGGGGAGCTGTTTTTT. The variable domain in full, completed from reference TRBV5-4 and TRBJ2-2, reads ETGVTQSPTHLIKTRGQQVTLRCSSQSGHNTVSWYQQALGQGPQFIFQYYREEENGRGNFPPRFSGLQFPNYSSELNVNALELDDSALYLCASSSGQHTGELFFGEGSRLTVL.

This chain links TRBV27 with TRBJ1-2, with 7 bases fitting TRBD1. V lost 3 bases, J lost 8 bases, and 6 bases stayed unmatched. This CDR3 spans 13 amino acids. Germline CDR1 MNHEY, CDR2 SMNVEV (reference sequence). In DNA form, the CDR3 reads TGTGCCAGCAGTTTCCCGGACAGGAGAGGCTACACCTTC. Translating gives CASSFPDRRGYTF.

The V gene is TRBV5-1, the J gene TRBJ2-3; possibly TRBD1 for D (6 bases). V shed 5 bases and J shed 5 bases, with 12 bases lying between them. Germline CDR1 and CDR2: SGHRS and YFSETQ. This CDR3 is 13 amino acids long. CDR3 in amino acids: CASRGRGGDTQYF. CDR3 DNA: TGCGCCAGCAGAGGCAGGGGTGGAGATACGCAGTATTTT.

This chain links TRBV5-6 with TRBJ2-1; 7 nucleotides align to TRBD1. Germline V gene data show CDR1 as SGHDT and CDR2 as YYEEEE. The CDR3 loop spans 16 amino acids. V lost 0 bases, J lost 5 bases, and 8 bases stayed unmatched. The CDR3 DNA reads TGTGCCAGCAGCTTGGTGTGGGACAGACTCAACAATGAGCAGTTCTTC. This encodes CASSLVWDRLNNEQFF.